This TCR beta chain emerged from a study of T cells in tuberculosis. About the research overall: T cells were selected with CD1B tetramers loaded with glucose monomycolate.

Germline values: CDR1 MNHNS, CDR2 SASEGT. Trimming removed 0 bases from V and 2 bases from J; junction bases left unmatched: 4. The CDR3 spans 16 residues. Sorting used thawed, overnight-rested PBMC stained with anti-CD3, a viability dye and GMM-loaded CD1B tetramer. CD1B tetramers were loaded with Rhodococcus equi-derived C32 glucose monomycolate. Before cryopreservation, the sorted PBMC lost their CD14-expressing monocytes. Approximately 94,000 tetramer-negative cells were sorted from each donor. No alpha-beta pairing information exists for these sequences. Produced via immunoSEQ multiplex PCR; TCRdb's table is partial and in-frame only. Of 88,000 or so clones detected, approximately 91% appear once; the ten largest clones hold approximately 2%.

The source is an adult woman with latent tuberculosis. The J gene is TRBJ2-7, the V gene TRBV6-1, with 10 bases matching TRBD1. The sample was CD1b-GMM tetramer-negative cells sorted from PBMCs. The CDR3: CASSEARGQGAYEQYF. The CDR3, as DNA: TGTGCCAGCAGTGAAGCAAGAGGACAGGGGGCCTACGAGCAGTACTTC.